Given below is one T cell receptor beta chain in context. Its antigen remains unidentified. One base away there is no much larger clone; base qualities are not given. TCRbeta CDR3 regions were amplified from genomic DNA by means of the immunoSEQ Assay, a bias-controlled multiplex PCR. The authors processed their data as follows. Nucleated cell counts per sample were estimated from amplification of reference gene primers within the assay. To quantify the absolute abundance of each unique TCRbeta CDR3 rearrangement, sequence reads were collapsed and filtered. For each sample, productive Simpson clonality was calculated by taking the square root of Simpson's diversity index across productive rearrangements. The table comes from immuneACCESS by way of TCRdb, which keeps in-frame sequences with V and J called. Part of the clones is missing from these tables; in studies checked, under half for an unresolved V gene and the rest for unknown reasons. The DNA gave D and trimming, while V, J and clone size come from that table. The sample contains about 200,000 clones, around 88% of them found a single time. The ten most abundant clones make up 5.6% of the sample.

Participants in the prospective study were aged 18 to 89 years, lived in under 30 United States geographic areas, and enrolled through a virtual design. To assign participants to cohorts, the prospective study relied on clinical history that participants themselves reported in a screening survey and a study questionnaire. In the prospective study, whole blood, serum and a nasopharyngeal or oropharyngeal swab were collected from each participant by mobile phlebotomists. Additional blood draws and questionnaires over an approximately two-month period could optionally be provided by prospective study participants. Prospective study blood samples were shipped either frozen or at room temperature before DNA extraction. These data come from a study of blood T cell repertoires in COVID-19 (dated by TCRdb to 2020 to 2022). The study in broad terms: Collaborator samples came from the United States, Italy and Spain and covered acute and convalescent phases of COVID-19. The material from the prospective study consisted of cDNA or gDNA derived from T cells, B-cell-depleted T cells, or PBMCs. Subjects who had been exposed to COVID-19, were actively infected with it, or had recovered from it provided the deeply sampled blood TCRbeta repertoires that made up the dataset. The repertoires were released in a freely available public database meant as a resource for research on the immune response to SARS-CoV-2. The samples were drawn from the first 160 participants of the ongoing ImmuneRACE study and from over 950 subjects provided by 6 global collaborators. A de-identified subject ID, COVID-19 status, age in years and sex were almost always included in the sample metadata. HLA class I and class II types, where available, came from metadata supplied by the sample provider rather than from assay-based typing. The paper as a whole reports these results and caveats: The quantity of clinical and demographic metadata differed by source and by participant and was supplied without curation.

The CDR3 starts with the cysteine, ends with the phenylalanine, and has 12 residues. CDR3 DNA only is kept here, 36 bases in frame from base 1. V is shortened by 6 bases, J by 6 bases, and the region joining them spans 9 bases. CDR1 and CDR2 are read off the germline V gene (reference sequence) as LNHDA and SQIVND. The source material was PBMCs or T cells enriched from blood (not recorded which). This chain joins TRBV19 to TRBJ1-5, with the D segment identity uncertain. This receptor was identified in a man aged 35 to 55 with acute COVID-19. CDR3 sequence: CASSIPGQPQHF. The DNA is as follows: TGTGCCAGTAGCATCCCCGGTCAGCCCCAGCATTTT. With the portions outside the CDR3 filled from the reference TRBV19 and TRBJ1-5 genes, the complete variable region becomes DGGITQSPKYLFRKEGQNVTLSCEQNLNHDAMYWYRQDPGQGLRLIYYSQIVNDFQKGDIAEGYSVSREKKESFPLTVTSAQKNPTAFYLCASSIPGQPQHFGDGTRLSIL.